This T cell receptor (beta chain) was recorded in a study of control samples from healthy donors and cancer patients. Produced via immunoSEQ multiplex PCR; TCRdb's table is partial and in-frame only. This table has 90,000 to 100,000 clones, about 87% appearing once. V lost 0 bases and J lost 2, with 10 bases in between. CDR1 and CDR2 (germline): MGHRA, YSYEKL. This CDR3 contains 15 residues. The source is a woman aged 70 to 79 in good health. V gene TRBV4-1 combines with J gene TRBJ1-2, with D maybe TRBD1 (6 bases). The specimen was blood. Written as DNA, the CDR3 is TGCGCCAGCAGCCAAGAGCCAGGGGCCAACTATGGCTACACCTTC. Translation: CASSQEPGANYGYTF.